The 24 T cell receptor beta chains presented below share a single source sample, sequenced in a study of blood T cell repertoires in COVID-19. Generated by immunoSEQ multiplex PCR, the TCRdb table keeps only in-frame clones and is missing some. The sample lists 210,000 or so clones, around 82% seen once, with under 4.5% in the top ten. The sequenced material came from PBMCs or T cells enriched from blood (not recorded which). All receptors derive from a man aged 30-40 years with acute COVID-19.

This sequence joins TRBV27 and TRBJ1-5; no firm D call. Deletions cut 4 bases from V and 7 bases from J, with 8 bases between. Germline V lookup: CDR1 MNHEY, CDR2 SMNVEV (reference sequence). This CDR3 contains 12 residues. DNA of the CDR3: TGTGCCAGCAGTTGGCCGGGACAGCCCCAGCATTTT. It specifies CASSWPGQPQHF.

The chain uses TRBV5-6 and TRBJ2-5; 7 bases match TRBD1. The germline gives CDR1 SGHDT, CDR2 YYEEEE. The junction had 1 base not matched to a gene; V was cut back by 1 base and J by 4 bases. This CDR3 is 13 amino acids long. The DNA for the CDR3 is TGTGCCAGCAGCTTGAGGACAGGAGAGACCCAGTACTTC. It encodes CASSLRTGETQYF. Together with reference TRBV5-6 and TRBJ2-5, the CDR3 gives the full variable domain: DAGVTQSPTHLIKTRGQQVTLRCSPKSGHDTVSWYQQALGQGPQFIFQYYEEEERQRGNFPDRFSGHQFPNYSSELNVNALLLGDSALYLCASSLRTGETQYFGPGTRLLVL.

CDR3 sequence reads: CASSLTGAANEKLFF. The CDR3 DNA sequence: TGTGCCAGCAGCCTTACAGGGGCCGCTAATGAAAAACTGTTTTTT. The chain recombines TRBV7-9 with TRBJ1-4; 7 bases are a match to TRBD1. This CDR3 contains 15 residues. Trimming cost V 5 bases and J 3 bases; bases outside gene matches: 6. Per germline, CDR1 SEHNR and CDR2 FQNEAQ (reference sequence).

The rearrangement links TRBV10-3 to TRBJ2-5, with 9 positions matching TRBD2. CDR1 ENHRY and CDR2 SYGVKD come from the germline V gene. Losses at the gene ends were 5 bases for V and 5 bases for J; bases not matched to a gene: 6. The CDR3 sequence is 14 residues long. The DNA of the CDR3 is TGTGCCATCAGTCGCGGGGGGGCGGGCGAGACCCAGTACTTC. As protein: CAISRGGAGETQYF.

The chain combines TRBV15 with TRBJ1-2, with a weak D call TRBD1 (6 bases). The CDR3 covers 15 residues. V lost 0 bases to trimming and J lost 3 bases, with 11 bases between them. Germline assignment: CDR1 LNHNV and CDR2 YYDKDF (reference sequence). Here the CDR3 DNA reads TGTGCCACCAGCAGAGACCTACAGGGTTACTATGGCTACACCTTC. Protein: CATSRDLQGYYGYTF.

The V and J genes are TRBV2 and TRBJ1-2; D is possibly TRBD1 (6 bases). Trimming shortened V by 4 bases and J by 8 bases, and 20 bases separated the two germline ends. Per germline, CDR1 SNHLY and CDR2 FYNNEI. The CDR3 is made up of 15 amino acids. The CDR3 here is CASSAWDTGSGGYTF. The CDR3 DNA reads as TGTGCCAGCAGTGCTTGGGACACAGGTTCCGGCGGCTACACCTTC.

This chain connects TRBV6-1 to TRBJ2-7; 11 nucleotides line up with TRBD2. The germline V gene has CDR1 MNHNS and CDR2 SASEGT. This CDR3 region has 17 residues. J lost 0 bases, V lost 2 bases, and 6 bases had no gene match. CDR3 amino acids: CASSELAGGPSSYEQYF. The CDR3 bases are TGTGCCAGCAGTGAACTAGCGGGGGGCCCAAGCTCCTACGAGCAGTACTTC.

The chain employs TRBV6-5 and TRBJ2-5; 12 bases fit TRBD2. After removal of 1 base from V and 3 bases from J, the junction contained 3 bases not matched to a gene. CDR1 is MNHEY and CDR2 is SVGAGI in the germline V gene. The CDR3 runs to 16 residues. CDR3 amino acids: CASSYYASGGEETQYF. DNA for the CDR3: TGTGCCAGCAGTTACTATGCTAGCGGGGGGGAAGAGACCCAGTACTTC.

The CDR3 coding sequence is TGTGCCAGCAGCGGGGGACAGAGCTCCTATAATTCACCCCTCCACTTT. Amino acids: CASSGGQSSYNSPLHF. This chain joins TRBV9 and TRBJ1-6, with 7 bases aligning to TRBD1. The CDR3 is made up of 16 amino acids. Germline lookup yields CDR1 SGDLS and CDR2 YYNGEE. Germline trimming cut 3 bases from V and 0 bases from J; bases unmatched to any gene: 3.

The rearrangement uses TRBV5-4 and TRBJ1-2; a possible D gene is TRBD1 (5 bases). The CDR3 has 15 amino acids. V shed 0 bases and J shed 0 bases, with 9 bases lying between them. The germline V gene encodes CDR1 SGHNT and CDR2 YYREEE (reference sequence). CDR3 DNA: TGTGCCAGCAGCTTGGCGGGCAGGGCTAACTATGGCTACACCTTC. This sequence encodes CASSLAGRANYGYTF.

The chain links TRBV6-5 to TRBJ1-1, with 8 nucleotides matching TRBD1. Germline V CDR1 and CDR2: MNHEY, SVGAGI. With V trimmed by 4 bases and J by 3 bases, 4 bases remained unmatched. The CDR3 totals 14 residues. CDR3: CASSWTGKDTEAFF. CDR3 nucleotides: TGTGCCAGCAGTTGGACAGGGAAGGACACTGAAGCTTTCTTT.

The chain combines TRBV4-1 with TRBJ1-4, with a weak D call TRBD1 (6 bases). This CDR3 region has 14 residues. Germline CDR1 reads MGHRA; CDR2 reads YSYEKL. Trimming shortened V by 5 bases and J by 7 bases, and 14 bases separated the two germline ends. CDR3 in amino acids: CASSLGQGREKLFF. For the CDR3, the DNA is TGCGCCAGCAGCTTGGGTCAGGGGCGTGAAAAACTGTTTTTT.

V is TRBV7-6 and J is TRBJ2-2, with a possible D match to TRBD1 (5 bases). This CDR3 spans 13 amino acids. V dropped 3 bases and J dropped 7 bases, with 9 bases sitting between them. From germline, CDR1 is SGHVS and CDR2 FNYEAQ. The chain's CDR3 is CASSFGAHGELFF. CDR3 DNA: TGTGCCAGCAGCTTTGGGGCCCACGGGGAGCTGTTTTTT. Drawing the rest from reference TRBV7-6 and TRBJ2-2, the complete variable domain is GAGVSQSPRYKVTKRGQDVALRCDPISGHVSLYWYRQALGQGPEFLTYFNYEAQQDKSGLPNDRFSAERPEGSISTLTIQRTEQRDSAMYRCASSFGAHGELFFGEGSRLTVL.

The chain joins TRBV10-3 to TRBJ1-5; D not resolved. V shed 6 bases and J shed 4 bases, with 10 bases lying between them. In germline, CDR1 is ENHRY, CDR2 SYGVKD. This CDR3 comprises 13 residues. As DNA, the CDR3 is TGTGCCATCAGCACAGTCCAAAATCAGCCCCAGCATTTT. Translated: CAISTVQNQPQHF.

CDR3 coding DNA: TGCGCCAGCAGCTTGTTTGAGGGGGACTACGAGCAGTACTTC. Encoded protein: CASSLFEGDYEQYF. The chain joins TRBV5-1 to TRBJ2-7, with TRBD1 as a possible D gene (6 bases). Per germline, CDR1 SGHRS and CDR2 YFSETQ. Trimming cost V 1 base and J 3 bases, with 11 bases left between them. The CDR3 contains 14 residues.

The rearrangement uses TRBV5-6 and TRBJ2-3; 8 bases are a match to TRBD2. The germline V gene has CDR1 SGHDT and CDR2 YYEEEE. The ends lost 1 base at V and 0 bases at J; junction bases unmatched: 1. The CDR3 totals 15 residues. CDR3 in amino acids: CASSLRGGSTDTQYF. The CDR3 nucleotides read TGTGCCAGCAGCTTGCGGGGGGGGAGCACAGATACGCAGTATTTT. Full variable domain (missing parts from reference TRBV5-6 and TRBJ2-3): DAGVTQSPTHLIKTRGQQVTLRCSPKSGHDTVSWYQQALGQGPQFIFQYYEEEERQRGNFPDRFSGHQFPNYSSELNVNALLLGDSALYLCASSLRGGSTDTQYFGPGTRLTVL.

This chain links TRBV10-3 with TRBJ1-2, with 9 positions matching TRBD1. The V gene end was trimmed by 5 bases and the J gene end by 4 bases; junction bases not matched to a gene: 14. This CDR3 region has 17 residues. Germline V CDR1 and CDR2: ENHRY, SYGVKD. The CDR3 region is CAISPYLGTGFVYGYTF. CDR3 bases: TGTGCCATCAGTCCATATCTGGGGACAGGGTTTGTCTATGGCTACACCTTC.

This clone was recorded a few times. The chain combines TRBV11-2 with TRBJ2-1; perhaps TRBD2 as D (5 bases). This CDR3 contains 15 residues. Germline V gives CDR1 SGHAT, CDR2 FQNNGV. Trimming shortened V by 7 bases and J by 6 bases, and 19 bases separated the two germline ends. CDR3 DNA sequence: TGTGCCAGCACCCCGGGCATAGCACTAGGCAATGAGCAGTTCTTC. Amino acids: CASTPGIALGNEQFF. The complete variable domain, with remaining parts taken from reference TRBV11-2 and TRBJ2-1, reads EAGVAQSPRYKIIEKRQSVAFWCNPISGHATLYWYQQILGQGPKLLIQFQNNGVVDDSQLPKDRFSAERLKGVDSTLKIQPAKLEDSAVYLCASTPGIALGNEQFFGPGTRLTVL.

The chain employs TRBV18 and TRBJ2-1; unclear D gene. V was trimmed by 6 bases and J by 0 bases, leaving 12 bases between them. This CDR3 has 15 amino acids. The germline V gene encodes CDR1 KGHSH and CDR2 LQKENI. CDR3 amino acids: CASSLGVSSYNEQFF. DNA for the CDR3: TGTGCCAGCTCCCTAGGTGTCAGCTCCTACAATGAGCAGTTCTTC.

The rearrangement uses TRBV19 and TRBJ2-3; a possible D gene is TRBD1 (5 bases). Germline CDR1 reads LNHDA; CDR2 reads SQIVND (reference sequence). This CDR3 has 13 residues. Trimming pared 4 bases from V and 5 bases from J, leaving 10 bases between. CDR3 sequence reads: CASSSQGRDTQYF. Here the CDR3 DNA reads TGTGCCAGTAGTAGTCAGGGTCGAGATACGCAGTATTTT.

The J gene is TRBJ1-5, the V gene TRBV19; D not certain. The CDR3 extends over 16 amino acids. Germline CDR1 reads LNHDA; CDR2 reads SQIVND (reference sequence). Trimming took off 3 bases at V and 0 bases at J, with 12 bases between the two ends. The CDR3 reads CASSMRALYSNQPQHF. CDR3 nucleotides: TGTGCCAGTAGTATGCGGGCACTTTATAGCAATCAGCCCCAGCATTTT.

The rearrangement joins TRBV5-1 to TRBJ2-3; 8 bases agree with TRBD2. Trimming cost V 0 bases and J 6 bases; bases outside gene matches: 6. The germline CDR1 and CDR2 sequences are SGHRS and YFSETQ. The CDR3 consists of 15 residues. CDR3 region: CASSLAGTGGDTQYF. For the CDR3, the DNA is TGCGCCAGCAGCTTGGCCGGGACGGGAGGGGATACGCAGTATTTT.

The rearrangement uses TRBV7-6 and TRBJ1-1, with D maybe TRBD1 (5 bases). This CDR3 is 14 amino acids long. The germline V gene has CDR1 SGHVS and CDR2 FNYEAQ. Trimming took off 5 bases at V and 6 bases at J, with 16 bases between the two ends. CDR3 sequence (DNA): TGTGCCAGCAGCCCCCAGGGTGGGCTCTCTGAAGCTTTCTTT. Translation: CASSPQGGLSEAFF.

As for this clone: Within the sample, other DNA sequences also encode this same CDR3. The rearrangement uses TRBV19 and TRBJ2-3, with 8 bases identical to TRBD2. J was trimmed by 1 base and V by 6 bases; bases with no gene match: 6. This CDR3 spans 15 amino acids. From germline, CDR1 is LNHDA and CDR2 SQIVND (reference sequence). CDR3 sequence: CASSRAGAGTDTQYF. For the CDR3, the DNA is TGTGCCAGTAGCCGAGCGGGGGCCGGCACAGATACGCAGTATTTT. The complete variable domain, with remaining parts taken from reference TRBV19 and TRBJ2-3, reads DGGITQSPKYLFRKEGQNVTLSCEQNLNHDAMYWYRQDPGQGLRLIYYSQIVNDFQKGDIAEGYSVSREKKESFPLTVTSAQKNPTAFYLCASSRAGAGTDTQYFGPGTRLTVL.